One sample yielded the 18 T cell receptor beta chains listed below, sequenced in a study of T cell responses to AZD1222 COVID-19 vaccine (dated by TCRdb to the early 2020s). To prepare the library, the immunoSEQ multiplex PCR assay was applied. The source is immuneACCESS, and TCRdb retained only in-frame sequences with V and J called. Part of the clones is not carried over; for the studies checked, unresolved V genes explain less than half of this, and the remainder is unexplained. In this sample the table shows some 130,000 clones, roughly 91% of which occur a single time. The ten largest make up approximately 1.1% of the sample. The time point label of this sample denotes: about 28 days (+/-7) after the second vaccine dose. The sequencing here drew on peripheral blood, taken 28 days after the second AZD1222 dose. The receptor source for this set is an adult who received the AZD1222 COVID-19 vaccine.

CDR3 nucleotide sequence: TGTGCCAGTAGTATAGCCTGGGGACGGGAGTCCTACGAGCAGTACTTC. Translated: CASSIAWGRESYEQYF. This sequence joins TRBV19 and TRBJ2-7; D might be TRBD2 (6 bases). Germline loops: CDR1 LNHDA, CDR2 SQIVND (reference sequence). The CDR3 extends over 16 amino acids. Trimming removed 1 base at V and 1 base at J, with 14 bases between.

The V gene is TRBV5-4, the J gene TRBJ2-6, with D uncertain. Looked up from germline, CDR1 is SGHNT and CDR2 is YYREEE (reference sequence). There are 15 residues in the CDR3. V lost 4 bases, J lost 0 bases, and 8 bases lay in between. Written as DNA, the CDR3 is TGTGCCAGCAGCGAGATAAACTCTGGGGCCAACGTCCTGACTTTC. Protein sequence: CASSEINSGANVLTF.

The gene calls are TRBV5-4 and TRBJ1-1; D is unresolved. CDR1 and CDR2 from the germline V gene are SGHNT and YYREEE (reference sequence). CDR3 size: 12 residues. V was pared by 10 bases and J by 0 bases, with 10 bases between. The DNA of the CDR3 is TGTGCCGCAGAATCGGTGAACACTGAAGCTTTCTTT. Protein product: CAAESVNTEAFF.

V gene TRBV3-1 (or the pseudogene TRBV3-2) combines with J gene TRBJ2-4; no reliable D call. V was clipped by 0 bases and J by 0 bases, with 9 bases between them. This CDR3 region has 16 residues. Germline CDR1 reads LGHDT; CDR2 reads YNNKEL (reference sequence). CDR3 residues: CASSQDLTVAKNIQYF. The CDR3 bases are TGTGCCAGCAGCCAAGATCTCACGGTAGCCAAAAACATTCAGTACTTC.

The chain carries TRBV6-5 and TRBJ1-5, with 10 bases that match TRBD1. Germline V gives CDR1 MNHEY, CDR2 SVGAGI. CDR3 length equals 15 residues. The V and J ends lost 5 bases and 2 bases, in that order; junction bases with no gene match: 3. The CDR3 coding sequence is TGTGCCAGCAGTCCAGACAGGGGGCGCAATCAGCCCCAGCATTTT. Protein product: CASSPDRGRNQPQHF.

This chain links TRBV19 with TRBJ2-1, with 8 bases that match TRBD1. This CDR3 comprises 13 residues. Germline trimming cut 5 bases from V and 8 bases from J; bases unmatched to any gene: 5. CDR1 and CDR2 from the germline V gene are LNHDA and SQIVND (reference sequence). CDR3 sequence (DNA): TGTGCCAGTAGTCAGGACAGGGTACATGAGCAGTTCTTC. This encodes CASSQDRVHEQFF. Using reference TRBV19 and TRBJ2-1 for the parts outside the CDR3, the full variable domain is DGGITQSPKYLFRKEGQNVTLSCEQNLNHDAMYWYRQDPGQGLRLIYYSQIVNDFQKGDIAEGYSVSREKKESFPLTVTSAQKNPTAFYLCASSQDRVHEQFFGPGTRLTVL.

This rearrangement joins TRBV6-5 to TRBJ1-1; D perhaps matches TRBD1 (6 bases). Germline V CDR1 and CDR2: MNHEY, SVGAGI. Deletions cut 0 bases from V and 11 bases from J, with 16 bases between. The CDR3 loop spans 14 amino acids. CDR3 protein: CASSYSSRTVGAFF. DNA of the CDR3: TGTGCCAGCAGTTACTCCTCCCGGACAGTAGGGGCTTTCTTT.

The rearrangement joins TRBV7-3 to TRBJ2-1; 9 positions agree with TRBD1. CDR3 length: 14 residues. V was clipped by 3 bases and J by 9 bases; unmatched bases: 6. Germline V gene data show CDR1 as SGHTA and CDR2 as FQGTGA. CDR3 residues: CASSLGTGFGEQFF. The CDR3 DNA reads TGTGCCAGCAGCTTGGGGACAGGGTTCGGTGAGCAGTTCTTC.

The rearrangement links TRBV29-1 to TRBJ1-2, with D hard to call. Looked up from germline, CDR1 is SQVTM and CDR2 is ANQGSEA. V was clipped by 3 bases and J by 3 bases, with 8 bases between them. The CDR3 is made up of 12 amino acids. Here the CDR3 reads CSVDYGDYGYTF. In nucleotides, the CDR3 is TGCAGCGTTGATTACGGAGACTATGGCTACACCTTC.

The rearrangement uses TRBV7-9 and TRBJ1-2; D is unclear. This CDR3 contains 13 residues. V gave up 6 bases and J gave up 0 bases, with 8 bases separating them. Germline lookup yields CDR1 SEHNR and CDR2 FQNEAQ (reference sequence). The CDR3: CASRPTPNYGYTF. CDR3 bases: TGTGCCAGCAGACCGACACCTAACTATGGCTACACCTTC.

The chain uses TRBV5-5 and TRBJ1-2; D not certain. Germline CDR1 and CDR2: SGHKS and YYEKEE (reference sequence). The CDR3 has 11 amino acids. Trimming removed 4 bases from V and 14 bases from J, with 15 bases in between. As DNA, the CDR3 is TGTGCCAGCAGCACCGCAGAGACTTGGACCTTC. Protein product: CASSTAETWTF.

The chain combines TRBV6-1 with TRBJ1-2, with 8 positions matching TRBD1. The CDR3 contains 15 residues. Germline CDR1 reads MNHNS; CDR2 reads SASEGT. J gave up 8 bases and V 3 bases, and 11 bases lay outside the gene matches. CDR3 sequence (DNA): TGTGCCAGCAGTGACGGCACAGGGACAGGAGGGGGCTACACCTTC. Amino acids: CASSDGTGTGGGYTF.

This sequence joins TRBV6-6 and TRBJ2-5; TRBD2 matches 9 bases. V lost 1 base and J lost 6; bases outside the gene matches: 6. The CDR3 sequence is 15 residues long. CDR1 and CDR2 (germline): MNHNY, SVGAGI (reference sequence). CDR3 in amino acids: CASSYLAGDGKTQYF. In nucleotides, the CDR3 is TGTGCCAGCAGTTACTTAGCGGGAGATGGAAAGACCCAGTACTTC.

V usage is TRBV5-4 and J usage is TRBJ2-5; 8 nucleotides align to TRBD2. Germline V gene data show CDR1 as SGHNT and CDR2 as YYREEE (reference sequence). The CDR3 length is 17 residues. The V gene end was trimmed by 4 bases and the J gene end by 1 base; junction bases not matched to a gene: 12. CDR3 bases: TGTGCCAGCAGCCGTGATAGCGGGACCTCCCCCCAAGAGACCCAGTACTTC. Protein sequence: CASSRDSGTSPQETQYF.

This chain joins TRBV3-1 (or the pseudogene TRBV3-2) and TRBJ2-5, with 7 positions matching TRBD1. Germline CDR1 and CDR2: LGHDT and YNNKEL (reference sequence). The CDR3 length is 15 residues. V trimming: 8 bases; J trimming: 2 bases; junction bases outside the gene matches: 11. Here the CDR3 DNA reads TGTGCCAGCTCCCAACCGGGCAGGGGGCAAGAGACCCAGTACTTC. It is translated as CASSQPGRGQETQYF.

The genes are TRBV4-2 and TRBJ1-1; D not resolved. Trimming shortened V by 1 base and J by 1 base, and 10 bases separated the two germline ends. CDR1 is LGHNA and CDR2 is YNFKEQ in the germline V gene. The CDR3 totals 15 residues. The CDR3 DNA sequence: TGTGCCAGCAGCCAAGTGACCCCGACGAACACTGAAGCTTTCTTT. Protein product: CASSQVTPTNTEAFF.

This rearrangement joins TRBV4-2 to TRBJ2-3, with TRBD1 identical over 11 bases. In germline, CDR1 is LGHNA, CDR2 YNFKEQ. The CDR3 contains 18 residues. The junction had 8 bases not matched to a gene; V was cut back by 3 bases and J by 0 bases. CDR3 loop: CASSQLGQGGTSTDTQYF. The CDR3 nucleotides read TGTGCCAGCAGCCAGTTGGGACAGGGGGGCACTAGCACAGATACGCAGTATTTT.

This clone was recorded a few times. This chain links TRBV6-1 with TRBJ2-1; TRBD2 agrees at 8 bases. Germline-derived CDR1 and CDR2 are MNHNS and SASEGT. The CDR3 covers 15 residues. The V gene end was trimmed by 2 bases and the J gene end by 0 bases; junction bases not matched to a gene: 0. Here the CDR3 reads CASSELAGSYNEQFF. CDR3 nucleotide sequence: TGTGCCAGCAGTGAACTAGCGGGCTCCTACAATGAGCAGTTCTTC.